These 21 T cell receptor beta chains were all obtained from the same sample, sequenced in a study of blood T cell repertoires in COVID-19. Clones were sequenced by immunoSEQ multiplex PCR, and TCRdb holds only the in-frame ones, with some missing. The sample has roughly 480,000 clones, about 91% seen once. The specimen sequenced was peripheral blood. These receptors all come from a young man with COVID-19, enrolled during active disease.

The table lists this clone with a count of one. V usage is TRBV9 and J usage is TRBJ2-1; D not certain. In germline, CDR1 is SGDLS, CDR2 YYNGEE. This CDR3 contains 16 residues. V shed 0 bases and J shed 0 bases, with 10 bases lying between them. The CDR3 sequence is CASSVVGLSSYNEQFF. As DNA, the CDR3 is TGTGCCAGCAGCGTAGTCGGGTTAAGCTCCTACAATGAGCAGTTCTTC.

The gene calls are TRBV6-5 and TRBJ2-2; the match to TRBD1 covers 12 bases. CDR1 is MNHEY, CDR2 SVGAGI, per germline. This CDR3 is built from 15 residues. The CDR3 DNA sequence: TGTGGGTCAGGGGGACAGGGGGCACTCACCGGGGAGCTGTTTTTT. Its protein is CGSGGQGALTGELFF.

The gene calls are TRBV15 and TRBJ1-1, with TRBD1 matching over 8 bases. Germline V gene lookup returns CDR1 LNHNV and CDR2 YYDKDF (reference sequence). This CDR3 is 15 amino acids long. The V segment lost 2 bases and the J segment 1 base; nucleotides outside the gene matches: 3. The CDR3 loop is CATSRPGTGNTEAFF. DNA of the CDR3: TGTGCCACCAGCAGACCCGGGACAGGGAACACTGAAGCTTTCTTT.

The chain couples TRBV11-3 to TRBJ2-2, with a possible D match to TRBD1 (5 bases). Between the trimmed V and J ends, which lost 5 bases and 3 bases, there was a span of 16 bases. Looked up from germline, CDR1 is SGHNT and CDR2 is YENEEA. The CDR3 is 16 amino acids. The DNA of the CDR3 is TGTGCCAGCAGCCCACCCTCCAGGGTATACACCGGGGAGCTGTTTTTT. Translating gives CASSPPSRVYTGELFF.

This chain uses TRBV19 with TRBJ1-1; the D is unclear. CDR1 is LNHDA, CDR2 SQIVND, per germline (reference sequence). The CDR3 covers 13 residues. The V gene lost 3 bases and the J gene lost 6 bases, with 11 bases spanning the gap. The CDR3 DNA is TGTGCCAGTAGTATCGCCCTGACTGCTGAAGCTTTCTTT. Translated, it gives CASSIALTAEAFF.

J is TRBJ2-7 and V is TRBV19; 7 bases agree with TRBD1. Germline V gene lookup returns CDR1 LNHDA and CDR2 SQIVND (reference sequence). The CDR3 contains 13 residues. V shed 1 base and J 6 bases; nucleotides not matched to a gene: 3. In DNA form, the CDR3 reads TGTGCCAGTAGTATAGGACAGGGTGGCGAGCAGTACTTC. This encodes CASSIGQGGEQYF.

The V and J genes are TRBV9 and TRBJ1-1; no clear D gene. Germline CDR1 is SGDLS and CDR2 is YYNGEE. V lost 4 bases and J lost 5, with 21 bases in between. There are 16 residues in the CDR3. CDR3 in amino acids: CASSTYRDTSWTEAFF. In DNA form, the CDR3 reads TGTGCCAGCAGCACGTATCGGGATACTTCTTGGACTGAAGCTTTCTTT.

Only a few counts were recorded for this clone. The V call is TRBV5-4, the J call TRBJ1-6, with TRBD1 matching 9 bases. The trim removed 1 base at V and 7 bases at J, leaving 6 bases unmatched. The CDR3 has 16 amino acids. Germline V gene sequence: CDR1 SGHNT, CDR2 YYREEE (reference sequence). CDR3 sequence (DNA): TGTGCCAGCAGCTTGCCCGGACAGGGGAACAATTCACCCCTCCACTTT. It is translated as CASSLPGQGNNSPLHF.

This sequence joins TRBV11-3 and TRBJ2-5; tentative D call: TRBD2 (6 bases). V was trimmed by 1 base and J by 5 bases, leaving 11 bases between them. CDR1 and CDR2 (germline): SGHNT, YENEEA. CDR3 length equals 14 residues. CDR3 sequence: CASSLAEGTETQYF. The CDR3 DNA follows: TGTGCCAGCAGCTTAGCGGAGGGCACGGAGACCCAGTACTTC.

The chain combines TRBV13 with TRBJ2-5; 7 bases are a match to TRBD2. CDR3 length: 20 residues. Germline V CDR1 and CDR2: PRHDT, FYEKMQ (reference sequence). Trimming took 2 bases from V and 0 from J; bases not matched to a gene: 18. This chain's CDR3 is CASSLRGLWWEGQYQETQYF. CDR3 nucleotide sequence: TGTGCCAGCAGCTTAAGGGGCCTCTGGTGGGAGGGCCAGTACCAAGAGACCCAGTACTTC.

The table lists this clone with a count of one. The chain carries TRBV13 and TRBJ2-2; no firm D call. CDR1 PRHDT and CDR2 FYEKMQ come from the germline V gene (reference sequence). The CDR3 length is 18 residues. V dropped 0 bases and J dropped 0 bases, with 14 bases sitting between them. This CDR3 is CASSLGLSYATNTGELFF. CDR3 DNA: TGTGCCAGCAGCTTAGGCCTTTCTTACGCGACGAACACCGGGGAGCTGTTTTTT. Complete variable domain (other parts from reference TRBV13 and TRBJ2-2): AAGVIQSPRHLIKEKRETATLKCYPIPRHDTVYWYQQGPGQDPQFLISFYEKMQSDKGSIPDRFSAQQFSDYHSELNMSSLELGDSALYFCASSLGLSYATNTGELFFGEGSRLTVL.

This chain joins TRBV7-2 and TRBJ1-1; D is unresolved. The CDR3 totals 14 residues. CDR1 is SGHTA, CDR2 FQGNSA, per germline. V was shortened by 3 bases and J by 0 bases, with 8 bases between the two germline ends. In DNA, the CDR3 is TGTGCCAGCAGCTTGCGTGCCGTGAACACTGAAGCTTTCTTT. It encodes CASSLRAVNTEAFF.

This clone appeared a few times. The chain employs TRBV4-1 and TRBJ1-2; possibly TRBD1 for D (6 bases). The V gene's germline CDR1 is MGHRA and CDR2 YSYEKL. The germline V and J ends were trimmed by 4 bases and 8 bases, with 11 bases remaining between them. This CDR3 spans 12 amino acids. The CDR3 loop is CASSPGQSGYTF. CDR3 DNA: TGCGCCAGCAGCCCCGGACAGTCCGGCTACACCTTC.

This chain joins TRBV7-8 and TRBJ1-1, with 7 bases lining up with TRBD1. This CDR3 comprises 16 residues. With 2 bases clipped from V and 1 base from J, the junction kept 7 bases outside the gene matches. The germline V gene encodes CDR1 SGHVS and CDR2 FQNEAQ. CDR3 coding DNA: TGTGCCAGCAGCTTAAGGGCCGGGACAGCGAACACTGAAGCTTTCTTT. This translates into CASSLRAGTANTEAFF. Based on the CDR3 plus reference TRBV7-8 and TRBJ1-1, the full variable domain is GAGVSQSPRYKVAKRGQDVALRCDPISGHVSLFWYQQALGQGPEFLTYFQNEAQLDKSGLPSDRFFAERPEGSVSTLKIQRTQQEDSAVYLCASSLRAGTANTEAFFGQGTRLTVV.

The chain employs TRBV14 and TRBJ2-5, with D tentatively TRBD2 (5 bases). V was pared by 0 bases and J by 4 bases, with 18 bases between. From germline, CDR1 is SGHDN and CDR2 FVKESK. The CDR3 sequence is 17 residues long. The DNA of the CDR3 is TGTGCCAGCAGCCAAGATCTAATGGGAGCTATACTAGAGACCCAGTACTTC. This codes for CASSQDLMGAILETQYF.

The chain combines TRBV19 with TRBJ1-3; TRBD1 matches at 8 bases. The CDR3 is 15 residues long. Germline V gives CDR1 LNHDA, CDR2 SQIVND (reference sequence). J was trimmed by 0 bases and V by 5 bases; bases with no gene match: 3. In nucleotides, the CDR3 is TGTGCCAGTAGTCCGACAGGGGTCTCTGGAAACACCATATATTTT. Its translation is CASSPTGVSGNTIYF.

This sequence joins TRBV21-1 and TRBJ2-3; TRBD2 is the table's D call, not checked against the DNA. TRBV21-1 is flagged as a pseudogene. This CDR3 is built from 14 residues. The CDR3 nucleotides are TGTGCCAGCAGCAAAGGGACTAGCGTGGATACGCAGTATTTT. Translated, it gives CASSKGTSVDTQYF.

With respect to this clone: The same CDR3 arises from other DNA sequences in this sample as well. The rearrangement joins TRBV4-2 to TRBJ2-5, with 13 positions matching TRBD2. CDR3 length: 15 residues. J lost 4 bases, V lost 1 base, and 0 bases had no gene match. Germline V gives CDR1 LGHNA, CDR2 YNFKEQ. For the CDR3, the DNA is TGTGCCAGCAGCCAAGGACTAGCGGGAGGAGAGACCCAGTACTTC. This translates into CASSQGLAGGETQYF.

This clone was recorded many times. V and J are TRBV5-8 and TRBJ1-5, with D perhaps matching TRBD1 (6 bases). The germline V gene has CDR1 SGHTS and CDR2 YDEGEE. V gave up 4 bases and J gave up 6 bases, with 20 bases separating them. The CDR3 has 16 amino acids. The CDR3 reads CASSLWTETIGQPQHF. CDR3 nucleotide sequence: TGTGCCAGCAGCCTGTGGACAGAAACAATAGGTCAGCCCCAGCATTTT. Together with reference TRBV5-8 and TRBJ1-5, the CDR3 gives the full variable domain: EAGVTQSPTHLIKTRGQQATLRCSPISGHTSVYWYQQALGLGLQFLLWYDEGEERNRGNFPPRFSGRQFPNYSSELNVNALELEDSALYLCASSLWTETIGQPQHFGDGTRLSIL.

This clone has only one observation. The V gene is TRBV4-1, the J gene TRBJ1-4; no clear D gene. V was clipped by 4 bases and J by 0 bases, with 18 bases between them. CDR3 size: 18 residues. Looked up from germline, CDR1 is MGHRA and CDR2 is YSYEKL. In DNA, the CDR3 is TGCGCCAGCAGCCCCGGGGTTTATCGGCTTGCAACTAATGAAAAACTGTTTTTT. As protein: CASSPGVYRLATNEKLFF.

The chain uses TRBV6-5 and TRBJ1-3; D unclear. Trimming removed 0 bases at V and 8 bases at J, with 8 bases between. Per the germline V gene, CDR1 is MNHEY and CDR2 is SVGAGI. The CDR3 is 13 amino acids. CDR3 sequence: CASSYSEGDTIYF. The CDR3 DNA is TGTGCCAGCAGTTACTCGGAGGGAGACACCATATATTTT.